The clone carrying this T cell receptor (beta chain) was picked up many times. Antigen: not known. This record comes from a study of T cell repertoires in cytomegalovirus infection. As for the study in general: Carrying CMV and the relevant HLA type showed in public TCR beta signatures. Study-wide results and caveats: Carriage of CMV together with the relevant HLA was identifiable through cumulative public TCR beta family frequency. HLA-C-restricted CMV clonotypes gave the most frequent clonotype in two of eight donors.

V lost 6 bases, J lost 10 bases, and 16 bases lay in between. This CDR3 region has 13 residues. TCRdb fed the reads into MiXCR, producing one record per CDR3 protein. The sample consists of more than 400,000 distinct CDR3 sequences, around a quarter of them appearing once. The sequence was obtained from a human donor in good health (CMV status not recorded). Some clones in this sample may be carry-over from other donors' samples. Material: PBMCs. This chain uses TRBV12-3 or TRBV12-4 with TRBJ2-1; no clear D. The DNA for the CDR3 is TGTGCCAGCAGCCCCATCCGCCTTGGGGAGCAGTTCTTC. This encodes CASSPIRLGEQFF.